The rows below give T cell receptor beta chains drawn from one sample of a study of blood T cell repertoires in COVID-19. Here immunoSEQ multiplex PCR was the method, and the copy in TCRdb shows in-frame clones only, minus some. The table includes 170,000 or so clones, 80% to 90% detected once. The specimen was peripheral blood. Source of these receptors: a young man who had recovered from COVID-19. CDR3s include the opening cysteine and the closing phenylalanine or tryptophan. A D gene is named only where the DNA matches it firmly. Expanded clones get a size class; other rows say once, few or many, or leave the size out.

CDR3aa,CDR3nt,v_gene,j_gene,abundance,d_gene
CASTRDYTEAFF,TGTGCCAGTACCCGGGATTACACTGAAGCTTTCTTT,TRBV19,TRBJ1-1,NA,NA
CASSEGSRYMETQYF,TGTGCCAGCAGTGAAGGAAGCCGATATATGGAGACCCAGTACTTC,TRBV6-1,TRBJ2-5,NA,NA
CASSWTVTGELFF,TGTGCCAGTAGTTGGACAGTCACCGGGGAGCTGTTTTTT,TRBV19,TRBJ2-2,NA,NA
CASSTPTGGTEAFF,TGCGCCAGCAGCACGCCCACAGGGGGCACTGAAGCTTTCTTT,TRBV5-1,TRBJ1-1,NA,TRBD1
CASSIVFSVKGELFF,TGTGCCAGTAGTATAGTGTTCTCGGTGAAAGGGGAGCTGTTTTTT,TRBV19,TRBJ2-2,NA,NA
CASSLSASYEQYF,TGTGCCAGCAGTTTGAGCGCGTCCTACGAGCAGTACTTC,TRBV12-3/TRBV12-4,TRBJ2-7,NA,NA
CASSSTLLQQGQPQHF,TGTGCCAGCAGTTCGACTCTCTTACAGCAGGGTCAGCCCCAGCATTTT,TRBV28,TRBJ1-5,NA,NA
CASSEEGGAGYYGYTF,TGTGCCAGCAGTGAAGAGGGCGGGGCAGGCTACTATGGCTACACCTTC,TRBV2,TRBJ1-2,NA,NA
CASSVATSGRSGELFF,TGTGCCAGCAGCGTAGCGACTAGCGGGAGGTCCGGGGAGCTGTTTTTT,TRBV9,TRBJ2-2,NA,TRBD2
CASNEGGGSPLHF,TGTGCCAGTAATGAAGGGGGCGGTTCACCCCTCCACTTT,TRBV19,TRBJ1-6,NA,TRBD1
CASSLERASSSYNEQFF,TGTGCCAGCAGCTTGGAAAGAGCGAGTAGCTCCTACAATGAGCAGTTCTTC,TRBV7-9,TRBJ2-1,NA,NA
CASSYSASGTKSSYNEQFF,TGTGCCAGCAGTTACTCGGCTAGCGGGACTAAAAGCTCCTACAATGAGCAGTTCTTC,TRBV6-2/TRBV6-3,TRBJ2-1,NA,TRBD2
CASSKAGSVLPPKKYEQYF,TGTGCCAGCAGCAAAGCCGGTAGCGTCTTACCCCCTAAAAAATACGAGCAGTACTTC,TRBV21-1,TRBJ2-7,few,NA
CASSLGGGPAYEQYF,TGTGCCAGCAGCTTAGGGGGGGGTCCCGCCTACGAGCAGTACTTC,TRBV7-2,TRBJ2-7,NA,TRBD2
CASMGGKSYEQYF,TGTGCCAGCATGGGCGGGAAATCCTACGAGCAGTACTTC,TRBV2,TRBJ2-7,NA,NA
CASSQGDLSVGNTIYF,TGTGCCAGCAGCCAAGGCGATCTGTCGGTTGGAAACACCATATATTTT,TRBV4-2,TRBJ1-3,NA,NA
CASSTRTGANEKLFF,TGTGCCAGCAGCACCCGGACAGGGGCAAATGAAAAACTGTTTTTT,TRBV9,TRBJ1-4,NA,TRBD1
CASSRGQADQPQHF,TGTGCCAGCAGCAGGGGGCAGGCGGATCAGCCCCAGCATTTT,TRBV2,TRBJ1-5,NA,TRBD1
CAISAQGQFSSPLHF,TGTGCCATCAGTGCGCAGGGCCAGTTCTCTTCACCCCTCCACTTT,TRBV10-3,TRBJ1-6,NA,NA
CASSLGYGSNQPQHF,TGCGCCAGCAGCTTGGGGTACGGTAGCAATCAGCCCCAGCATTTT,TRBV5-1,TRBJ1-5,NA,NA
CATSTEQGRNQPQHF,TGTGCCACCAGCACCGAACAGGGCCGGAACCAGCCCCAGCATTTT,TRBV15,TRBJ1-5,NA,NA
CASSLPLAGGPNEQFF,TGTGCCAGCAGTCTCCCCTTAGCGGGAGGGCCGAATGAGCAGTTCTTC,TRBV28,TRBJ2-1,NA,TRBD2
CASSLSAGLAGADTQYF,TGTGCCAGCAGCTTAAGTGCGGGACTAGCGGGAGCGGATACGCAGTATTTT,TRBV7-3,TRBJ2-3,NA,TRBD2
CASSSYPTEAGANVLTF,TGTGCCAGCAGCTCTTACCCGACAGAAGCCGGGGCCAACGTCCTGACTTTC,TRBV7-2,TRBJ2-6,NA,NA
CASSPGLAGGPPEQFF,TGTGCCAGCAGCCCGGGGTTAGCGGGAGGGCCCCCCGAGCAGTTCTTC,TRBV7-6,TRBJ2-1,NA,TRBD2
CASSQEGRDSEQFF,TGTGCCAGCAGCCAAGAAGGTCGAGACAGCGAGCAGTTCTTC,TRBV4-2,TRBJ2-1,NA,NA
CASSPQGGLAYNEQFF,TGTGCCAGCAGTCCCCAAGGAGGGCTAGCCTACAATGAGCAGTTCTTC,TRBV27,TRBJ2-1,NA,NA
CASSQVLRTEAFF,TGTGCCAGCAGCCAAGTCCTTCGGACTGAAGCTTTCTTT,TRBV14,TRBJ1-1,NA,NA
CASSSGLATDTQYF,TGTGCCAGCAGCTCGGGACTAGCCACAGATACGCAGTATTTT,TRBV7-3,TRBJ2-3,once,TRBD2
CASSAEGGQPQHF,TGTGCCAGCAGCGCCGAGGGTGGACAGCCCCAGCATTTT,TRBV6-5,TRBJ1-5,NA,NA
CASSLWDRGPYEQYF,TGTGCCAGCAGCTTATGGGACAGGGGGCCCTACGAGCAGTACTTC,TRBV5-8,TRBJ2-7,few,TRBD1
CATDGTPGLAGGQRRVDTQYF,TGTGCCACCGATGGGACTCCTGGACTAGCGGGAGGCCAACGGAGGGTAGATACGCAGTATTTT,TRBV28,TRBJ2-3,NA,TRBD2
CASIGVEIYEQYF,TGCGCCAGCATAGGGGTCGAGATCTACGAGCAGTACTTC,TRBV23-1,TRBJ2-7,NA,NA
CASSYTGKQYF,TGTGCCAGCAGTTACACGGGGAAGCAGTACTTC,TRBV6-5,TRBJ2-7,NA,NA
CASSQEGLLAANTGELFF,TGTGCCAGCAGCCAAGAGGGCCTACTAGCGGCGAACACCGGGGAGCTGTTTTTT,TRBV4-2,TRBJ2-2,NA,TRBD2
CASSQGEGGAYNSPLHF,TGCGCCAGCAGCCAAGGAGAAGGGGGCGCCTATAATTCACCCCTCCACTTT,TRBV4-3,TRBJ1-6,once,TRBD1
CASSSQTSEQYF,TGTGCCAGCAGTTCTCAAACGAGCGAGCAGTACTTC,TRBV27,TRBJ2-7,once,NA
CASSWDSTSNQPQHF,TGTGCCAGCAGTTGGGACAGTACATCAAATCAGCCCCAGCATTTT,TRBV28,TRBJ1-5,NA,TRBD1
CASSDSGNRGELFF,TGCGCCAGCAGCGATAGCGGGAATAGAGGGGAGCTGTTTTTT,TRBV4-3,TRBJ2-2,NA,TRBD2
CASRPQGGLREAFF,TGTGCCAGCAGACCCCAGGGAGGCCTCCGTGAAGCTTTCTTT,TRBV6-5,TRBJ1-1,NA,NA
CASSVNRGPNYGYTF,TGTGCCAGCAGTGTCAACAGGGGCCCTAACTATGGCTACACCTTC,TRBV28,TRBJ1-2,NA,TRBD1
CASSPTDFQETQYF,TGTGCCAGCTCACCGACAGACTTCCAAGAGACCCAGTACTTC,TRBV18,TRBJ2-5,NA,NA
CASSYRGQGGELFF,TGTGCCAGCAGTTACAGGGGGCAGGGCGGGGAGCTGTTTTTT,TRBV5-6,TRBJ2-2,NA,TRBD1
CASSFGTLRYF,TGTGCCAGCAGTTTTGGGACTCTTAGGTACTTC,TRBV28,TRBJ2-7,NA,NA
CASSSGLSTDTQYF,TGTGCCAGCAGCTCCGGACTAAGCACAGATACGCAGTATTTT,TRBV7-2,TRBJ2-3,many,NA
CASSSPTGTYQPQHF,TGTGCCAGCAGCTCCCCGACAGGGACCTATCAGCCCCAGCATTTT,TRBV4-2,TRBJ1-5,NA,TRBD1
CASSDSLAGAPITGELFF,TGTGCCAGCAGTGACAGCCTAGCGGGAGCCCCGATAACCGGGGAGCTGTTTTTT,TRBV2,TRBJ2-2,NA,TRBD2
CASSDRDSDQPQHF,TGTGCCAGCAGTGACAGGGACTCAGATCAGCCCCAGCATTTT,TRBV28,TRBJ1-5,NA,TRBD1